Sequencing of this TCR beta chain was carried out in a study of vaccination and CD4 T cells after COVID-19 (dated by TCRdb to between 2021 and 2024). About the investigation overall: Every convalescent patient had a positive nasal swab PCR test for SARS-CoV-2, with mild disease in roughly nine patients and severe disease in one. Six males and four females were included in the convalescent cohort, with two Hispanic individuals, seven Caucasians, two Asians and one multiracial person represented. Two doses of either the Pfizer-BioNTech BNT162b2 vaccine (n=8) or the Moderna mRNA-1273 vaccine (n=2) were administered to participants. Post-COVID blood samples from convalescent patients were collected a median of 101 days after diagnosis, with a range of 35 to 161 days. Post-vaccine blood samples were taken a median of around 70 days after the second vaccine dose, with a range of roughly 14 to 250 days. Three convalescent patients gave samples both early after vaccination (day 14) and late after vaccination (days 161 to 241). The spike-specific CD4+ TCR repertoire was compared before and after mRNA vaccination in 10 COVID-19 convalescent patients and several infection-naive healthy vaccine recipients.

Deletion took 10 bases off V and 4 bases off J, with a span of 20 bases between the germline ends. From cysteine to phenylalanine, the CDR3 is 15 amino acids long. This entry keeps only the CDR3 DNA: 45 bases, framed from base 1. Based on the germline V gene (reference sequence), the CDR1 and CDR2 sequences are LNHDA and SQIVND. Findings and caveats that apply to the study as a whole: Relatively few convalescent patients were included in the study, and early timepoints after natural infection were not analyzed. Among convalescent patients, a median roughly 90% of the SARS-CoV-2-reactive clones seen after vaccination appeared only after vaccination, which suggests priming specific to the vaccine. The median number of SARS-CoV-2-reactive clonotypes rose from 21 after infection to roughly 38 after vaccination, but the change was not significant. Of the vaccine-specific clones found in convalescent patients, nearly all (304 of 307) were mono-reactive for SARS-CoV-2 spike instead of being cross-reactive with common cold coronaviruses.

This clonotype was seen more than once but under ten times. The target of this receptor is not known. Within one base of it there is no much larger clone, and no base qualities were kept. The sample's time point label, decoded: late sampling 161 to 241 days after vaccination in a few convalescent patients. Positive SARS-CoV-2 PCR tests in the convalescent patients dated from March to December 2020, before Alpha, Beta and Delta variants emerged in the United States. Ficoll-Paque Plus gradient centrifugation was used to isolate PBMCs from whole blood, and the isolated PBMCs were then either used fresh or cryopreserved at -140C. The protocol used for the library was PCR. These reads were obtained on an Illumina iSeq 100. On the study's bioinformatics: Non-productive sequences were removed, and CDR3s that did not start with C, did not end with F or W, or were shorter than 7 amino acids were discarded. Similarity between CDR3 sequences was evaluated in R version 3.6.1 using Levenshtein distances (stringdist) and unrooted phylogenetic trees (ape). The public reads were quality trimmed at Q25 with fastp and then assembled into clones with MiXCR by TCRdb, keeping productive beta chains. Rows are combined by CDR3 protein, so each entry shows the most common genes and DNA. What appears here as the V and J calls and clone size reflects TCRdb's work, not the paper's. Here the sample has 26,000 or so distinct CDR3 sequences; about 54% occur a single time. Of the sample, more than 5.5% is held by the ten largest clones.

The sample in question was CD4+ T cells from blood, obtained about 7 months after SARS-CoV-2 vaccination. This receptor was obtained from a human donor who had recovered from COVID-19. Recombination connected TRBV19 to TRBJ2-1; TRBD1 might be the D gene, on 6 matching bases. The CDR3 loop reads CATTMGAPGYNEQFF. Here is the DNA: TGTGCCACTACAATGGGGGCCCCGGGGTACAATGAGCAGTTCTTC.